Sequencing of this T cell receptor (beta chain) was carried out in a study of blood T cell repertoires in COVID-19. Study summary: Specimens from acute and convalescent COVID-19 originated in the United States, Italy and Spain.

This CDR3 is 16 amino acids long. V shed 5 bases and J 4 bases; nucleotides not matched to a gene: 7. Germline V gives CDR1 SGHRS, CDR2 YFSETQ. Original data processing: The assay estimated nucleated cells by amplifying reference gene primers. Some clones are missing from TCRdb's copy, which holds only in-frame ones; the method was immunoSEQ multiplex PCR. Clone size and V and J calls were adopted from that table, with D and trimming inferred from the DNA. The sample consists of 220,000 or so clones, about 85% of them appearing once. Source material: peripheral blood. The gene calls are TRBV5-1 and TRBJ2-2, with TRBD2 matching over 11 bases. The clonotype originates from a woman between 55 and 75 years old who had recovered from COVID-19. CDR3 loop: CASRETSGGSTGELFF. DNA of the CDR3: TGCGCCAGCAGAGAAACTAGCGGGGGAAGCACCGGGGAGCTGTTTTTT.